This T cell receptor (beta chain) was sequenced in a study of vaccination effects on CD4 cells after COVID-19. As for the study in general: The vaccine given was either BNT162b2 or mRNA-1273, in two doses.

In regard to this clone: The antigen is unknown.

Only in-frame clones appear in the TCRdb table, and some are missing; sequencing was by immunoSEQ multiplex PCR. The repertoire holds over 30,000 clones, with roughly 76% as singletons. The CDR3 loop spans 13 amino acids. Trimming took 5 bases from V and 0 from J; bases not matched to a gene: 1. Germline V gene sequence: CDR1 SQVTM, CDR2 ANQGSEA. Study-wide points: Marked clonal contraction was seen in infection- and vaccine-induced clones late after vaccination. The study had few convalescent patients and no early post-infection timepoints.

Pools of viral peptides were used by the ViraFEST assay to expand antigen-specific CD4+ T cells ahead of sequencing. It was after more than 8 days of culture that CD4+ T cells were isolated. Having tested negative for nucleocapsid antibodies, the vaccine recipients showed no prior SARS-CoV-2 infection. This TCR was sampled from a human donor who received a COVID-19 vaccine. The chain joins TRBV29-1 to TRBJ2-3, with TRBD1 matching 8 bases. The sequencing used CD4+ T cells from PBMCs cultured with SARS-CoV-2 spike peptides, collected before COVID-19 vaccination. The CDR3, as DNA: TGCAGCGTTCAGGGGGCTAGCACAGATACGCAGTATTTT. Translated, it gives CSVQGASTDTQYF.